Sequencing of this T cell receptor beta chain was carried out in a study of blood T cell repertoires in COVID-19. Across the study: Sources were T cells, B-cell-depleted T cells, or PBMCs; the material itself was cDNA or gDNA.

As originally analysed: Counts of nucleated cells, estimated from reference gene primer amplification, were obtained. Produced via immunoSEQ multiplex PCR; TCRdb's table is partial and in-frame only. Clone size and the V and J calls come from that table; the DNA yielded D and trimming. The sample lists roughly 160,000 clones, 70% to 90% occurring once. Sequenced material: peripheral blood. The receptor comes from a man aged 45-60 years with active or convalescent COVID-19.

The CDR3 protein is CASSLREYEQYF. CDR3 nucleotide sequence: TGTGCCAGCAGCTTAAGAGAATACGAGCAGTACTTC. The chain uses TRBV7-2 and TRBJ2-7; D unresolved. Deletions cut 2 bases from V and 4 bases from J, with 6 bases between. The CDR3 length is 12 residues. Looked up from germline, CDR1 is SGHTA and CDR2 is FQGNSA.